This record looks at one T cell receptor (beta chain) sequence and its context. V lost 4 bases, J lost 2 bases, and 15 bases stayed unmatched. This CDR3 is 18 amino acids long. The entry originates in a study of technical replicates of blood from a handful of donors. Libraries were prepared by immunoSEQ multiplex PCR; TCRdb keeps only in-frame clonotypes and omits some of them. The table includes 45,000 to 60,000 clones, 91% detected once. The chain couples TRBV5-3 to TRBJ2-5; 9 positions agree with TRBD2. TRBV5-3 is identified as an open reading frame with a role that is uncertain. This clonotype was sampled from a human donor in good health. Some clones in this sample may be carry-over from other donors' samples. The specimen was PBMCs. DNA for the CDR3: TGTGCCAGAAGCCCCGAGGGGGATAGCGGGGGTGATCAAGAGACCCAGTACTTC. Protein product: CARSPEGDSGGDQETQYF.